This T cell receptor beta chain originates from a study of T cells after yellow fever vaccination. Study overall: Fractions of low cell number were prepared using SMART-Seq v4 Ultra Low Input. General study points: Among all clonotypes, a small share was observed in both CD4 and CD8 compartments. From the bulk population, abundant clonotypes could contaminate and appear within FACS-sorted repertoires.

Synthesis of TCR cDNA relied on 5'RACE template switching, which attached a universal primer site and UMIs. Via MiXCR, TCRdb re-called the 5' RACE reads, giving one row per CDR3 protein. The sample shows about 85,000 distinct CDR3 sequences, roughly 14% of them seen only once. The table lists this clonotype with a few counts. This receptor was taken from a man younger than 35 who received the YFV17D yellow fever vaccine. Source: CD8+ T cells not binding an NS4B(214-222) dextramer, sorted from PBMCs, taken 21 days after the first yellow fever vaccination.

CDR3 amino acids: CASSPHVRGASTDTQYF. The CDR3 nucleotides read TGTGCCAGCAGCCCCCACGTCAGGGGGGCTAGCACAGATACGCAGTATTTT. This chain joins TRBV13 and TRBJ2-3, with TRBD1 as a possible D gene (7 bases). This CDR3 comprises 17 residues. The germline V gene has CDR1 PRHDT and CDR2 FYEKMQ (reference sequence). The V end lost 5 bases, the J end lost 0 bases, and 18 bases lay between the germline ends. Drawing the rest from reference TRBV13 and TRBJ2-3, the complete variable domain is AAGVIQSPRHLIKEKRETATLKCYPIPRHDTVYWYQQGPGQDPQFLISFYEKMQSDKGSIPDRFSAQQFSDYHSELNMSSLELGDSALYFCASSPHVRGASTDTQYFGPGTRLTVL.